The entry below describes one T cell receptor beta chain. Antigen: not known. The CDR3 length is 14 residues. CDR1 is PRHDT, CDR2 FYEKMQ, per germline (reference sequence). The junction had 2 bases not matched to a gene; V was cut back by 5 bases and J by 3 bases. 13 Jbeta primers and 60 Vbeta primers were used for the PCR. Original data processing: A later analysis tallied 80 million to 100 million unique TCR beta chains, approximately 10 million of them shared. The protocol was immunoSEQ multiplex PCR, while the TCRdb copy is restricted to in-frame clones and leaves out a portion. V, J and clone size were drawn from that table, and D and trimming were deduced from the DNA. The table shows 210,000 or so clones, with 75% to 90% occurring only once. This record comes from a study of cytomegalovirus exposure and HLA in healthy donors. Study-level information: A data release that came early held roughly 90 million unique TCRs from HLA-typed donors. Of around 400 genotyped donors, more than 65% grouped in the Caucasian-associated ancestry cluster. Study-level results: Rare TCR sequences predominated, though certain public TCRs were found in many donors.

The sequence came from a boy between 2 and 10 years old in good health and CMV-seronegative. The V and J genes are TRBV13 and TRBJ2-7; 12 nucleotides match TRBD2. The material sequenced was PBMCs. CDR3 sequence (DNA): TGTGCCAGCAGCCCGGGACTAGCGGGCTACGAGCAGTACTTC. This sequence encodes CASSPGLAGYEQYF.